This TCR beta chain was identified during a study of T cells in Graves' hyperthyroidism and ophthalmopathy. General observations from the study: Ophthalmopathy stood apart from stable hyperthyroidism in a 13 V-J model.

Amplified TCR beta CDR3 regions derived from RNA transcripts. TCR CDR3 underwent first-round RT-PCR with the HTBI primer set. TCRdb re-analysed the multiplex PCR reads in MiXCR, keeping a single row per CDR3 protein. Of 200,000 to 250,000 distinct CDR3 sequences in the sample, about a sixth were seen once. Exclusion followed for patients with uncontrolled infection, other autoimmune disease, pregnancy or lactation. Diagnoses used clinical symptoms, serum thyroxine and TRAb, thyroid ultrasound and orbital computed tomography. PBMCs were collected from an approximately 10 ml volume of fresh peripheral blood. In this sample, this clonotype turned up a few times. Antigen unknown. Germline V lookup: CDR1 MNHNS, CDR2 SASEGT. Trimming stripped 6 bases from V and 6 bases from J, with 18 bases between. This CDR3 is 14 amino acids long.

The specimen was blood. The chain has TRBV6-1 and TRBJ2-7, with TRBD1 as a possible D gene (6 bases). The sequence was collected from a middle-aged man with Graves' hyperthyroidism. This CDR3 is CASRIGAGDGEQYF. In DNA form, the CDR3 reads TGTGCCAGCAGGATCGGGGCAGGGGATGGCGAGCAGTACTTC.